This TCR beta chain was sequenced during a study of cytomegalovirus exposure and HLA in healthy donors. Findings and limits, study-wide: It emerged from a later analysis that several of the most significant clusters appeared to be linked to common viral pathogens.

The PCR employed 60 Vbeta primers together with 13 Jbeta primers. In the authors' workflow: In a later analysis, the count reached tens of millions of unique TCR beta chains, with 10 million to 11 million shared. Method: immunoSEQ multiplex PCR; TCRdb's copy keeps in-frame clones and lacks some. The V and J calls and clone size are taken from that table; D and trimming were inferred from the DNA. The data show just over 200,000 clones, roughly 80% seen once. The CDR3 spans 11 residues. The V and J ends lost 11 bases and 7 bases, in that order; junction bases with no gene match: 4. Germline assignment: CDR1 LNHDA and CDR2 SQIVND (reference sequence). Turning to this clone: Its target is unknown.

The chain couples TRBV19 to TRBJ1-4; 7 nucleotides match TRBD1. The sequenced sample consisted of PBMCs. The clonotype comes from a woman aged 40 to 50 in good health and CMV-seronegative. CDR3 in DNA: TGTGCCTCTTGGACAGGTGAAAAACTGTTTTTT. Translation: CASWTGEKLFF.